A single sample gave rise to the 14 T cell receptor beta chains below, sequenced in a study of shared clonotypes between healthy human individuals. TCRdb's table, derived via immunoSEQ multiplex PCR, lists solely in-frame clones and lacks some. Among 2 million to 2.5 million clones listed, 93% were seen once. Sequencing was done on a sample of naive CD4+ T cells from PBMCs. Subset here: CD45RA+ positively selected. The receptors here all came from a young man in good health. Some clones in this sample may be carry-over from other donors' samples.

In the case of this clone: Distinct nucleotide sequences in the sample also encode this CDR3. The CDR3 nucleotides are TGTGCCAGCTCCCTAGGGGGCCGGGAGACCCAGTACTTC. This sequence encodes CASSLGGRETQYF. The chain carries TRBV18 and TRBJ2-5, with 7 positions matching TRBD1. The germline V gene has CDR1 KGHSH and CDR2 LQKENI. With 6 bases clipped from V and 5 bases from J, the junction kept 6 bases outside the gene matches. The CDR3 has 13 amino acids.

This clone was detected only once. The V gene is TRBV5-1, the J gene TRBJ2-6, with D tentatively TRBD1 (6 bases). Germline lookup yields CDR1 SGHRS and CDR2 YFSETQ. The CDR3 is 18 residues long. V was cut by 0 bases and J by 0 bases, with 13 bases left in between. The DNA of the CDR3 is TGCGCCAGCAGCTTGGGGTCAGGGGCCTACTCTGGGGCCAACGTCCTGACTTTC. This translates into CASSLGSGAYSGANVLTF.

The gene calls are TRBV6-5 and TRBJ2-7; 11 nucleotides align to TRBD2. Germline loops: CDR1 MNHEY, CDR2 SVGAGI. The CDR3 spans 15 residues. Losses at the gene ends were 6 bases for V and 7 bases for J; bases not matched to a gene: 11. In nucleotides, the CDR3 is TGTGCCAGCAGACGACTAGCGGGGCAGAGGAGGGAGCAGTACTTC. Encoded protein: CASRRLAGQRREQYF.

The chain is built from TRBV5-8 and TRBJ2-7, with D perhaps being TRBD1 or TRBD2 (5 bases each). The germline gives CDR1 SGHTS, CDR2 YDEGEE. V lost 8 bases and J 1 base, leaving 19 bases between the germline ends. This CDR3 region has 15 residues. The CDR3 sequence is CASLPTGTNSYEQYF. CDR3 DNA sequence: TGTGCCAGTCTCCCCACCGGGACCAATTCCTACGAGCAGTACTTC.

The rearrangement uses TRBV4-2 and TRBJ1-2; maybe TRBD1 (5 bases). The CDR3 length is 13 residues. Trimming stripped 3 bases from V and 5 bases from J, with 10 bases between. Per the germline V gene, CDR1 is LGHNA and CDR2 is YNFKEQ. Written as DNA, the CDR3 is TGTGCCAGCAGCCAGGGGGTCGTATATGGCTACACCTTC. Its protein product is CASSQGVVYGYTF.

V gene TRBV2 combines with J gene TRBJ2-2, with D possibly being TRBD1 or TRBD2 (5 bases each). V lost 6 bases to trimming and J lost 7 bases, with 15 bases between them. CDR3 length: 14 residues. Germline assignment: CDR1 SNHLY and CDR2 FYNNEI. CDR3 DNA sequence: TGTGCCAGCAGGGGGGAAGGGGCCGGCGGGGAGCTGTTTTTT. Translation: CASRGEGAGGELFF.

The CDR3 is CASSPDREDTIYF. DNA of the CDR3: TGTGCCAGCAGCCCCGACAGGGAGGACACCATATATTTT. The V call is TRBV7-9, the J call TRBJ1-3; TRBD1 aligns across 7 bases. The CDR3 consists of 13 residues. With V trimmed by 5 bases and J by 8 bases, 6 bases remained unmatched. CDR1 SEHNR and CDR2 FQNEAQ come from the germline V gene (reference sequence).

This chain links TRBV28 with TRBJ2-7, with TRBD2 matching over 14 bases. The germline CDR1 and CDR2 sequences are MDHEN and SYDVKM. The CDR3 totals 17 residues. J was trimmed by 1 base and V by 5 bases; bases with no gene match: 7. The CDR3 reads CASSPGTSGSKSYEQYF. The CDR3 nucleotides read TGTGCCAGCAGTCCGGGGACTAGCGGGAGTAAATCCTACGAGCAGTACTTC.

The gene calls are TRBV7-8 and TRBJ2-3; perhaps TRBD1 as D (5 bases). CDR3 size: 15 residues. Germline-derived CDR1 and CDR2 are SGHVS and FQNEAQ. Trimming pared 5 bases from V and 4 bases from J, leaving 16 bases between. The CDR3 DNA reads as TGTGCCAGCAGCCCGACAGTTCTTACTTCAGATACGCAGTATTTT. Protein sequence: CASSPTVLTSDTQYF. The entire variable domain, with the rest obtained from reference TRBV7-8 and TRBJ2-3, is as follows: GAGVSQSPRYKVAKRGQDVALRCDPISGHVSLFWYQQALGQGPEFLTYFQNEAQLDKSGLPSDRFFAERPEGSVSTLKIQRTQQEDSAVYLCASSPTVLTSDTQYFGPGTRLTVL.

Points on this clone: Other DNA sequences within the sample encode an identical CDR3. The V gene is TRBV2, the J gene TRBJ2-2; 7 bases line up with TRBD2. Germline CDR1 and CDR2: SNHLY and FYNNEI. This CDR3 comprises 15 residues. Losses at the gene ends were 4 bases for V and 1 base for J; bases not matched to a gene: 3. Written as DNA, the CDR3 is TGTGCCAGCAGTGGTGCTAGCGGGAACACCGGGGAGCTGTTTTTT. Translated, it gives CASSGASGNTGELFF.

CDR3 nucleotides: TGTGCCAGCAGCACCTCTCCAGGGGGCCTGAACACTGAAGCTTTCTTT. Translated: CASSTSPGGLNTEAFF. This chain uses TRBV9 with TRBJ1-1, with 8 bases aligning to TRBD1. CDR1 and CDR2 (germline): SGDLS, YYNGEE. The trim removed 4 bases at V and 0 bases at J, leaving 8 bases unmatched. The CDR3 runs to 16 residues.

The rearrangement links TRBV5-1 to TRBJ1-4; 7 bases are a match to TRBD1. Trimming at V came to 5 bases and at J to 4 bases, leaving 11 bases not matched to a gene. Germline assignment: CDR1 SGHRS and CDR2 YFSETQ. This CDR3 contains 16 residues. The CDR3 spells CASSHGDSDYNEKLFF. CDR3 bases: TGCGCCAGCAGTCACGGGGACAGCGATTATAATGAAAAACTGTTTTTT.

The chain joins TRBV5-1 to TRBJ2-4; 11 bases are shared with TRBD2. The CDR3 has 19 residues. Germline V gives CDR1 SGHRS, CDR2 YFSETQ. V was clipped by 3 bases and J by 0 bases; unmatched bases: 11. The CDR3 is CASSSRLAGPNLAKNIQYF. CDR3 in DNA: TGCGCCAGCAGCTCCAGACTAGCGGGACCCAACCTAGCCAAAAACATTCAGTACTTC.

The V and J genes are TRBV10-2 and TRBJ2-5, with D unresolved. CDR1 and CDR2 from the germline V gene are WSHSY and SAAADI. The CDR3 is 12 amino acids. V lost 5 bases and J lost 4, with 8 bases in between. This CDR3 reads CASSSASETQYF. The DNA of the CDR3 is TGCGCCAGCAGTTCCGCGTCAGAGACCCAGTACTTC.